This TCR beta chain was obtained from a study of OX40 agonist ivuxolimab in advanced cancers. The table came from immunoSEQ multiplex PCR; TCRdb's copy has only in-frame clones and leaves some out. The sample has around 20,000 clones, 65% to 90% seen once. Study observations and caveats: Patients who responded partially at 0.1-3.0 mg/kg showed clonal expansion ranking among the lowest. The study found that CD8+ T cells averaged more expanded clones than CD4+.

Details on this clone: Its antigen remains unidentified.

Germline V gene sequence: CDR1 MNHNS, CDR2 SASEGT. V shed 2 bases and J shed 0 bases, with 11 bases lying between them. There are 16 residues in the CDR3. This TCR was recovered from an adult with an advanced solid tumor such as melanoma, head and neck, liver or kidney cancer. Sequencing was performed on CD4+ or CD8+ T cells sorted from blood, taken in a trial of the OX40 agonist ivuxolimab. This sequence joins TRBV6-1 and TRBJ2-4, with a possible D match to TRBD2 (6 bases). The CDR3: CASSERGTLAKNIQYF. The DNA of the CDR3 is TGTGCCAGCAGTGAACGGGGGACCCTAGCCAAAAACATTCAGTACTTC.